The 18 T cell receptor beta chains below come from one sample, sequenced in a study of post-analysis software for immune sequencing data. The authors incorporated unique molecular identifiers into the TCR beta cDNA libraries. Each CDR3 protein is one row after TCRdb ran MiXCR on the PCR reads. The table has 350,000 to 500,000 distinct CDR3 sequences, approximately 42% seen once. Their antigen targets remain unknown. General study points: About 5 TRBV segments occurring more often in patients than controls included TRBV5-6, TRBV5-1 and TRBV20-1.

Sequences were obtained from blood. These receptors came from a girl aged 2-10 years with multiple sclerosis.

The CDR3 sequence is CSARLAGVRYNEQYF. The CDR3, as DNA: TGCAGTGCCAGGCTAGCGGGAGTTCGCTACAATGAGCAGTACTTC. The chain combines TRBV20-1 with TRBJ2-1, with 10 bases matching TRBD2. The J call may be faulty, since TRBJ2-7 better matches the DNA end. The CDR3 is 15 amino acids. Germline CDR1 is DFQATT and CDR2 is SNEGSKA (reference sequence).

This chain joins TRBV7-9 and TRBJ2-5; possibly TRBD2 for D (6 bases). There are 14 residues in the CDR3. The V end lost 5 bases, the J end lost 0 bases, and 10 bases lay between the germline ends. The V gene's germline CDR1 is SEHNR and CDR2 FQNEAQ (reference sequence). CDR3 residues: CASSRWEDQETQYF. The CDR3 DNA follows: TGTGCCAGCAGCCGTTGGGAGGACCAAGAGACCCAGTACTTC.

The chain couples TRBV9 to TRBJ2-7, with D hard to call. There are 11 residues in the CDR3. V was clipped by 4 bases and J by 6 bases, with 8 bases between them. Germline V lookup: CDR1 SGDLS, CDR2 YYNGEE. CDR3 DNA: TGTGCCAGCAGCCCCCAGGCCGAGCAGTACTTC. This gives the protein CASSPQAEQYF.

This clonotype was counted many times. V is TRBV12-3 or TRBV12-4 and J is TRBJ2-7; the match to TRBD2 covers 8 bases. The V gene end was trimmed by 11 bases and the J gene end by 0 bases; junction bases not matched to a gene: 15. The CDR3 runs to 16 residues. The CDR3 nucleotides read TGTGCCTACACCGGGACTAGTACTAAAGACTCCTACGAGCAGTACTTC. This sequence encodes CAYTGTSTKDSYEQYF.

The V call is TRBV20-1, the J call TRBJ2-7, with D perhaps TRBD2 (6 bases). Germline values: CDR1 DFQATT, CDR2 SNEGSKA (reference sequence). The CDR3 covers 16 residues. The V end lost 3 bases, the J end lost 4 bases, and 22 bases lay between the germline ends. The CDR3 DNA reads as TGCAGTGCTAGGGCGGGGTTTACAGCGGAAAGGTACGAGCAGTACTTC. Encoded protein: CSARAGFTAERYEQYF.

This chain joins TRBV25-1 and TRBJ2-5, with unresolved D. Germline CDR1 MGHDK, CDR2 SYGVNS. The V gene lost 1 base and the J gene lost 5 bases, with 14 bases spanning the gap. This CDR3 is built from 15 residues. CDR3 residues: CASSESSRPKETQYF. CDR3 in DNA: TGTGCCAGCAGTGAATCATCCCGGCCGAAGGAGACCCAGTACTTC.

CDR3 nucleotide sequence: TGTGCCAGCAGCTTAAAGGGTAGGCGGAGGAGCACAGATACGCAGTATTTT. Protein: CASSLKGRRRSTDTQYF. This rearrangement joins TRBV7-2 to TRBJ2-3; perhaps TRBD2 as D (5 bases). The CDR3 runs to 17 residues. V shed 2 bases and J shed 0 bases, with 15 bases lying between them. Germline V gene data show CDR1 as SGHTA and CDR2 as FQGNSA. Using reference TRBV7-2 and TRBJ2-3 for the parts outside the CDR3, the full variable domain is GAGVSQSPSNKVTEKGKDVELRCDPISGHTALYWYRQSLGQGLEFLIYFQGNSAPDKSGLPSDRFSAERTGGSVSTLTIQRTQQEDSAVYLCASSLKGRRRSTDTQYFGPGTRLTVL.

This chain connects TRBV9 to TRBJ1-5, with D possibly TRBD1 on 5 matching bases. From germline, CDR1 is SGDLS and CDR2 YYNGEE. This CDR3 spans 14 amino acids. The germline V and J ends were trimmed by 1 base and 6 bases, with 11 bases remaining between them. CDR3 nucleotides: TGTGCCAGCAGCGTAACGGGAGGGGTTCAGCCCCAGCATTTT. This codes for CASSVTGGVQPQHF.

This clonotype was observed a single time. The chain uses TRBV5-1 and TRBJ1-4, with TRBD1 matching 11 bases. The V gene end was trimmed by 1 base and the J gene end by 3 bases; junction bases not matched to a gene: 8. Germline V gives CDR1 SGHRS, CDR2 YFSETQ. This CDR3 region has 18 residues. The CDR3 DNA sequence: TGCGCCAGCAGCTTGCTCGGGACAGGGGGTTTGGCTAATGAAAAACTGTTTTTT. Protein product: CASSLLGTGGLANEKLFF.

For the CDR3, the DNA is TGCGCCAGCAGCTTCACCCTGGGGGAGGCGTACACTGAAGCTTTCTTT. It codes for CASSFTLGEAYTEAFF. This rearrangement joins TRBV5-1 to TRBJ1-1; D is possibly TRBD1 (5 bases). V was pared by 2 bases and J by 3 bases, with 17 bases between. The CDR3 has 16 amino acids. Germline V gene data show CDR1 as SGHRS and CDR2 as YFSETQ.

As concerns this clonotype: A much larger clone differs from this one at a single base, so this may be a read error. The rearrangement links TRBV4-3 to TRBJ2-7; 8 bases line up with TRBD2. CDR3 size: 16 residues. CDR1 is LGHNA and CDR2 is YSLEER in the germline V gene. The CDR3 reads CASSQFPGLEDYGQYF. The CDR3 bases are TGCGCCAGCAGCCAATTTCCGGGACTAGAAGACTACGGGCAGTACTTC.

This clonotype appeared a single time. V is TRBV20-1 and J is TRBJ2-2; no clear D gene. CDR1 and CDR2 (germline): DFQATT, SNEGSKA (reference sequence). The CDR3 length is 14 residues. V gave up 0 bases and J gave up 0 bases, with 5 bases separating them. CDR3 in amino acids: CSARDLANTGELFF. For the CDR3, the DNA is TGCAGTGCTAGAGATCTAGCGAACACCGGGGAGCTGTTTTTT.

The chain carries TRBV6-2 or TRBV6-3 and TRBJ1-2; TRBD1 agrees at 7 bases. The CDR3 is made up of 13 amino acids. From germline, CDR1 is MNHEY and CDR2 SVGEGT. The V gene end was trimmed by 5 bases and the J gene end by 8 bases; junction bases not matched to a gene: 8. CDR3 sequence: CASSKTGKNGYTF. CDR3 in DNA: TGTGCCAGCAGTAAGACAGGGAAGAACGGCTACACCTTC.

The chain links TRBV7-8 to TRBJ2-3, with D perhaps matching TRBD1 or TRBD2 (5 bases each). V shed 5 bases and J shed 9 bases, with 21 bases lying between them. Per the germline V gene, CDR1 is SGHVS and CDR2 is FQNEAQ. The CDR3 contains 15 residues. CDR3 protein: CASSLDPGPGYTQYF. In DNA, the CDR3 is TGTGCCAGCAGCCTTGATCCGGGACCCGGATACACGCAGTATTTT.

This clonotype has just a few counts. This CDR3 is CASSLVRPPGGAKQGLYGYTF. For the CDR3, the DNA is TGTGCCAGCAGCTTAGTAAGGCCCCCTGGAGGGGCCAAACAGGGCCTCTATGGCTACACCTTC. This rearrangement joins TRBV7-6 to TRBJ1-2; D may be TRBD1 (6 bases). The CDR3 runs 21 residues. V dropped 1 base and J dropped 4 bases, with 31 bases sitting between them. Germline CDR1 is SGHVS and CDR2 is FNYEAQ. The full variable domain, its missing parts supplied by reference TRBV7-6 and TRBJ1-2, is GAGVSQSPRYKVTKRGQDVALRCDPISGHVSLYWYRQALGQGPEFLTYFNYEAQQDKSGLPNDRFSAERPEGSISTLTIQRTEQRDSAMYRCASSLVRPPGGAKQGLYGYTFGSGTRLTVV.

This clonotype showed up just a few times. The chain employs TRBV12-5 and TRBJ2-7; 9 nucleotides align to TRBD2. Unmatched junction bases numbered 4, after V lost 5 bases and J lost 2 bases. CDR3 length equals 14 residues. Germline values: CDR1 LGHNT, CDR2 FRNRAP. CDR3 nucleotide sequence: TGTGCTAGTGGTCTTAGCGGGAGTACCTACGAGCAGTACTTC. This sequence encodes CASGLSGSTYEQYF.

V usage is TRBV7-2 and J usage is TRBJ2-5, with 9 bases matching TRBD2. CDR3 length: 15 residues. Germline lookup yields CDR1 SGHTA and CDR2 FQGNSA. V was clipped by 7 bases and J by 5 bases; unmatched bases: 11. Written as DNA, the CDR3 is TGTGCCAGCAACTTTGGGGCTAGCGGGATGGAGACCCAGTACTTC. This sequence encodes CASNFGASGMETQYF.

CDR3 protein: CASSHSGRVDEQYF. The CDR3 nucleotides are TGTGCCAGCAGCCATAGCGGGCGCGTCGACGAGCAGTACTTC. The chain carries TRBV6-2 or TRBV6-3 and TRBJ2-7; 7 bases match TRBD2. Per germline, CDR1 MNHEY and CDR2 SVGEGT. V trimming: 6 bases; J trimming: 5 bases; junction bases outside the gene matches: 10. The CDR3 runs to 14 residues.